This T cell receptor beta chain was retrieved from a study of molecular identifiers for immune sequencing clone quantification. TCRdb recomputed calls from the PCR reads with MiXCR, one row per CDR3 protein. The data show 490,000 or so distinct CDR3 sequences, with about 25% seen just once and around 0.79% held by the top ten. With 3 bases removed from V and 0 bases from J, the gap between germline ends came to 9 bases. This CDR3 is 15 amino acids long. The origin of this receptor is a human donor in good health. Some libraries in this study had Jurkat cell RNA spiked in. This chain links TRBV12-3 or TRBV12-4 with TRBJ1-5; D is unresolved. The specimen sequenced was naive CD8+ T cells from blood, with Jurkat cell RNA spiked in. The subset: FACS-sorted CD8+CD4-CCR7+CD45RA+ naive T cells. In DNA, the CDR3 is TGTGCCAGCAGTTTTGGCATTTATAGCAATCAGCCCCAGCATTTT. This sequence encodes CASSFGIYSNQPQHF.